Described below is a single T cell receptor beta chain sequence and its context. Which antigen it targets is not known. Qualities for individual bases were not recorded, and no much larger clone is one base off. The goal of deep resolution MiSeq sequencing was a depth between 1 in 1 million and 1 in 200,000 T cells, and coverage averaged 10x per clonotype. The immunoSEQ hsTCRB Kit was used to generate TCR beta libraries. In the source study's methods: The data were analyzed with ImmunoSEQ Analyzer and ImmunoSEQ Data Assistant, and V, D and J gene assignments followed IMGT definitions. Clonality, which ranges from 0 to 1, was calculated as one minus the normalized Shannon entropy of productive rearrangement frequencies. Only overrepresented clonotypes making up at least 0.05% of each patient's repertoire were included in the public clonotype analysis. Roughly 12 age-matched healthy donor repertoires from immuneACCESS were used as controls for clonality. In TCRdb, the immuneACCESS table is reduced to in-frame sequences with V and J assigned. These tables do not hold every clone; where another copy was compared, an unresolved V gene accounts for under half, and the others remain unexplained. Clonal size and the V and J genes are those of that table, whereas D and trimming came from the DNA. Within this sample are tens of thousands of clones, with roughly two thirds of them counted one time only. Roughly 13% of the sample goes to the ten largest clones.

This sample is part of a study of cytotoxic CD8 clonotypes in ibrutinib-treated CLL (dated by TCRdb to the early 2020s). At the level of the whole study: The cohort had 11 relapsed/refractory and 15 treatment-naive patients; approximately 17 were IGHV unmutated. Partial responses were observed in about 24 patients and complete responses in 2; after a median follow-up of around 68 months, remission was maintained in around 14 patients and progression was observed in about twelve. Response samples were taken after a median of approximately eleven months on treatment, ranging from about 6 to 36 months. On average, each sample yielded around 270,000 productive templates and about 95,000 productive rearrangements. Longitudinal samples were obtainable from about 30% of the 86 participants in the trial. Cryopreserved peripheral blood mononuclear cells were obtained before treatment, at response, and at either sustained remission or disease progression. Patients were still on ibrutinib when every remission and progressive disease sample was collected.

Summary of the overall study and its limitations: Baseline clonality exceeded that of age-matched healthy donors and correlated strongly with circulating CD8+ T-cell counts. Clonality rose at ibrutinib response, remained stable during sustained remission, and dropped back toward baseline at progression. Public clonotypes were found to be uncommon and were observed to contract or remain stable during treatment; the increase in clonality was shown to reflect expansion of private clonotypes at ibrutinib response. Sampling times were not matched between sustained-remission and progressing patients, and lymph node repertoires were not studied.

The sample's time point, from its label and the paper: 12 months on ibrutinib. Roughly 2 micrograms of genomic DNA were extracted from cryopreserved PBMCs for TCR beta library preparation. Longitudinal blood samples from CLL patients on ibrutinib monotherapy were analyzed using high-throughput TCR beta sequencing. The patients were enrolled in a single-center, open-label phase 2 trial of ibrutinib monotherapy. Sequences MDHEN (CDR1) and SYDVKM (CDR2) are obtained from the germline V gene. Trimming takes 6 bases from V and 2 bases from J, and the germline ends sit 19 bases apart. The CDR3 runs 16 amino acids, cysteine and phenylalanine included. The only DNA kept is the CDR3, 48 bases in frame from the first base.

Sequences were derived from PBMCs, sampled after 12 months of ibrutinib treatment. The sequence derives from a human donor with chronic lymphocytic leukemia. The sequence links TRBV28 to TRBJ1-1, with no reliable assignment of the D segment. The CDR3 sequence is CASSPPQRQFNTEAFF. The sequenced DNA: TGTGCCAGCAGCCCCCCTCAAAGGCAGTTCAACACTGAAGCTTTCTTT.